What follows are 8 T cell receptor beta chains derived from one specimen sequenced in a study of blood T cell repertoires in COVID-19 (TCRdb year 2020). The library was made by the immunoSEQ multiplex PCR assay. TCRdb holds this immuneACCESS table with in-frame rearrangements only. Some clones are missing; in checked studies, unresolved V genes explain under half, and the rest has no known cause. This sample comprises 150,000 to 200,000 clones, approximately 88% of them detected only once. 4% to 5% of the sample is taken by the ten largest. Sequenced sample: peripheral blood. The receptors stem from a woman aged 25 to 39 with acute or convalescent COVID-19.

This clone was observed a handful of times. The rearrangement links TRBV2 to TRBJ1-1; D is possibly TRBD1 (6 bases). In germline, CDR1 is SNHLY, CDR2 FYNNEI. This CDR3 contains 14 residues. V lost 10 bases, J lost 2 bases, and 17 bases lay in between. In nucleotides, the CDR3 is TGTGCCATCCAAAGCGGGGGCATAAACACTGAAGCTTTCTTT. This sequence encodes CAIQSGGINTEAFF.

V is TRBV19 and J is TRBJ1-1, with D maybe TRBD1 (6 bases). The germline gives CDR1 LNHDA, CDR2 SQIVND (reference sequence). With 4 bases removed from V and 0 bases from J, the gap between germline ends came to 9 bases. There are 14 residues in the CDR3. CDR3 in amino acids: CASSSGQLNTEAFF. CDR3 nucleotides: TGTGCCAGTAGTAGCGGACAGCTGAACACTGAAGCTTTCTTT.

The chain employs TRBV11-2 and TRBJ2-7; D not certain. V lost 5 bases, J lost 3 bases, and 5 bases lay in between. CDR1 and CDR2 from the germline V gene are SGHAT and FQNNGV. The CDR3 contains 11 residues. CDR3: CASSVYYEQYF. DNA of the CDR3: TGTGCCAGCAGCGTCTACTACGAGCAGTACTTC.

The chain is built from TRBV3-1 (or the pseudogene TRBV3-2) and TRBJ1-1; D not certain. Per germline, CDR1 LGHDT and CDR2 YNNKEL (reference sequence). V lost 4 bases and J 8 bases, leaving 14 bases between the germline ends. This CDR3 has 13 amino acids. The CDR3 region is CASSLVGGLEAFF. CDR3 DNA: TGTGCCAGCAGCCTCGTTGGCGGTCTAGAAGCTTTCTTT.

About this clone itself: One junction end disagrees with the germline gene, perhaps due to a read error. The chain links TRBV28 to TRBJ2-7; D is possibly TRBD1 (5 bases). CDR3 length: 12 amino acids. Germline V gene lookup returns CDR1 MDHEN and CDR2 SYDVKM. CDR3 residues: CASSLNEDTLDF. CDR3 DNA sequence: TGTGCCAGCAGTTTAAACGAGGACACCCTGGACTTC.

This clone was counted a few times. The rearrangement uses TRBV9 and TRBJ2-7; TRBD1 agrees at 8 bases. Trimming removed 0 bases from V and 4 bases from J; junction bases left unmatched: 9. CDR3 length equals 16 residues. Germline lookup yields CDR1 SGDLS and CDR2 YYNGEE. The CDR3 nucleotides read TGTGCCAGCAGCGTAGACCTCGGGACAGGAAGGTACGAGCAGTACTTC. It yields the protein CASSVDLGTGRYEQYF.

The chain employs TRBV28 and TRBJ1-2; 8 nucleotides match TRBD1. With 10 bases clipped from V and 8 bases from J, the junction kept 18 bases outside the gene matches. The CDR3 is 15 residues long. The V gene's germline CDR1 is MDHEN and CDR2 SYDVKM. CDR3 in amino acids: CATRSLRQGTDGYTF. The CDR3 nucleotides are TGTGCCACCAGAAGCTTAAGACAGGGGACCGACGGCTACACCTTC.

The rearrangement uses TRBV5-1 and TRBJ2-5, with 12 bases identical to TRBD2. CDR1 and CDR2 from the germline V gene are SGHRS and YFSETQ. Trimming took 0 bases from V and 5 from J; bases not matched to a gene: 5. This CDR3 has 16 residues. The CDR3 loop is CASSLGTSGIEETQYF. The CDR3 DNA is TGCGCCAGCAGCTTGGGGACTAGCGGGATCGAGGAGACCCAGTACTTC.